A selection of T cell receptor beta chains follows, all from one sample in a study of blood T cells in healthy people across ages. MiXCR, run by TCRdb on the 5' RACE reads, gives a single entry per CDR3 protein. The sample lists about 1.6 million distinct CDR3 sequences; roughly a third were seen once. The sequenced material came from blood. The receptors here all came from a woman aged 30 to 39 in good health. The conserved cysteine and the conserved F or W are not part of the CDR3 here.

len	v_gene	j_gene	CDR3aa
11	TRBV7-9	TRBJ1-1	ASSVDRGNEAF
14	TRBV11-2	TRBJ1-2	ASSLVSTFRGYGYT
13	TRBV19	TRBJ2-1	ASSTGTSSYNEQF
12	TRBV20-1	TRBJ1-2	SALAAASPNGYT
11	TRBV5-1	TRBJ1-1	ASAKGANTEAF
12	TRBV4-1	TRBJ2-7	ASGRGLAGDEQY
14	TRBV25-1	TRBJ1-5	ASSEYEKGSNQPQH
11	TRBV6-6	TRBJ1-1	ASSYEANTEAF
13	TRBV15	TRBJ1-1	ATSRVLGGNTEAF
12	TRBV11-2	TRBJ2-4	ASNSGGSKNIQY
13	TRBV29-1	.	SVSRNSGSLDEQY
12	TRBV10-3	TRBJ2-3	AIRSGSSTDTQY
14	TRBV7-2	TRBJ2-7	ASSPSRGLAEYEQY
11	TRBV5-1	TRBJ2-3	ASSLIRGHTQY
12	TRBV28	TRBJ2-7	ASSSGPPEVEQY
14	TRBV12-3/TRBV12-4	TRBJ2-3	ASSPPRSGGPDTQY
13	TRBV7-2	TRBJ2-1	ASSALGQGFSEQF
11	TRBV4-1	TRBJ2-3	ASSHLGGDTQY
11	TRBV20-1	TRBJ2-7	SPRDGNLREQY
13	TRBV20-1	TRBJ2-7	SASYSGRADYEQY
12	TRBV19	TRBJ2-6	ASLGYSGANVLT
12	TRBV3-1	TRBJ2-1	ASSPSGRAREQF
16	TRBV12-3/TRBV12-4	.	ASSLGTSGWNSYNEQY
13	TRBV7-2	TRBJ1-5	ASSLNSQGNQPQH
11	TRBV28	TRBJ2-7	ASSFEQGYEQY
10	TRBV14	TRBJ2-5	ASNQDRGTQY
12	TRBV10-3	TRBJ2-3	AISESVSTDTQY
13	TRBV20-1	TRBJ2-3	SADRGLAGLDTQY
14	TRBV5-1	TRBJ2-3	ASSRGRGTGADTQY
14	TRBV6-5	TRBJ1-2	ASSRGQGANDYGYT
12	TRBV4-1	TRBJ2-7	ASSQNRGRYEQY
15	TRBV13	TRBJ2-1	ASSSRWSGGNYNEQF
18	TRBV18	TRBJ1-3	ASSPPRGSPGLRSGNTIY
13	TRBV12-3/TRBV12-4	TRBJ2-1	ASTLAGGSPNEQF
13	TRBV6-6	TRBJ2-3	ASSYETGGPYTQY